The subject of this entry is one T cell receptor beta chain. Antigen unknown. Investigators reverse transcribed all isolated RNA, so they sequenced expressed TCRB transcripts. The repertoire was sequenced with immunoSEQ multiplex PCR; TCRdb's copy has only in-frame clones and lacks some. Counted here are 330,000 or so clones, roughly 12% occurring once; the ten biggest clones make up around 0.0099%. This sample stems from a study of beta chain features in type 1 diabetes. Study-wide results and caveats: For cells with high TCR expression, cDNA sequencing could yield over-representation. Type 1 diabetes patients showed a moderate but significant shortening of TCRB CDR3s in all four CD4+ subsets. PCR could preferentially amplify shorter templates, alike in patients and controls. More deletions and fewer insertions at VDJ junctions were found in patients with type 1 diabetes.

CDR3 length: 13 amino acids. Losses at the gene ends were 5 bases for V and 3 bases for J; bases not matched to a gene: 0. The germline V gene encodes CDR1 KGHSH and CDR2 LQKENI. This TCR was recovered from a woman in her late teens or twenties with type 1 diabetes. Sequencing input: naive CD4+ T cells from blood. The V and J genes are TRBV18 and TRBJ2-1; 8 bases map to TRBD1. CDR3 in DNA: TGTGCCAGCTCAGGGACAGGCTACAATGAGCAGTTCTTC. Translated, it gives CASSGTGYNEQFF.